A selection of T cell receptor beta chains follows, all from one sample in a study of fetal regulatory T cell absence and autoimmunity. Data came from immunoSEQ multiplex PCR; TCRdb stores just in-frame clones and leaves some out. The repertoire holds around 100,000 clones, with 72% as singletons. The sequenced sample consisted of pancreas tissue. These receptors originate from a male donor with IPEX syndrome. Each CDR3 is given with its conserved first and last residue. Each record gives: V gene, D gene, clone size, J gene, CDR3 protein, CDR3 DNA. D genes are given only for firm matches. Only part of the rows carry a size: once, few, many, or a class if the clone is expanded.

TRBV2	TRBD1	-	TRBJ1-2	CASSVRDRRANYGYTF	TGTGCCAGCAGTGTCAGGGACAGGAGAGCTAACTATGGCTACACCTTC
TRBV4-2	-	few	TRBJ2-7	CASSRGPRYEQYF	TGTGCCAGCAGCCGGGGACCGCGCTACGAGCAGTACTTC
TRBV11-1	-	-	TRBJ1-1	CASSLTQRSTEAFF	TGTGCCAGCAGCTTAACGCAGCGGAGCACTGAAGCTTTCTTT
TRBV9	-	-	TRBJ1-3	CASSVEDPPGTIYF	TGTGCCAGCAGCGTAGAGGACCCTCCGGGCACCATATATTTT
TRBV7-8	TRBD2	-	TRBJ2-7	CASCGLAGPLAYEQYF	TGTGCCAGCTGTGGGCTAGCGGGACCCCTTGCCTACGAGCAGTACTTC
TRBV7-6	-	-	TRBJ2-7	CASSLARGVGEQYF	TGTGCCAGCAGCTTAGCGCGCGGAGTTGGAGAGCAGTACTTC
TRBV6-1	-	-	TRBJ1-4	CASSLSNVEKLFF	TGTGCCAGCAGTTTATCCAATGTGGAAAAACTGTTTTTT
TRBV7-9	-	once	TRBJ2-7	CASSLADGVEQYF	TGTGCCAGCAGCTTAGCGGATGGGGTCGAGCAGTACTTC
TRBV13	TRBD2	-	TRBJ2-1	CASSLEAVSRGEQFF	TGTGCCAGCAGCTTAGAAGCTGTGTCGCGGGGGGAGCAGTTCTTC
TRBV5-1	TRBD2	-	TRBJ2-7	CASSGTSYEQYF	TGCGCCAGCAGTGGGACTAGTTACGAGCAGTACTTC
TRBV4-1	TRBD2	-	TRBJ2-1	CASSQDWRPGLAGFEQFF	TGCGCCAGCAGCCAAGATTGGCGCCCGGGACTAGCGGGGTTTGAGCAGTTCTTC
TRBV11-2	-	-	TRBJ2-3	CASSLVSRGAPTDTQYF	TGTGCCAGCAGCTTAGTATCGAGGGGGGCCCCCACAGATACGCAGTATTTT
TRBV6-6	-	once	TRBJ1-2	CASSPTDSANYGYTF	TGTGCCAGCAGTCCGACAGACTCCGCTAACTATGGCTACACCTTC
TRBV12-2	-	-	TRBJ1-2	CASRLAPDRGSYGYTF	TGTGCAAGTCGCTTAGCGCCGGACAGGGGGTCATATGGCTACACCTTC
TRBV25-1	-	-	TRBJ1-6	CASSELYNSPLHF	TGTGCCAGCAGTGAACTCTATAATTCACCCCTCCACTTT
TRBV5-5	-	-	TRBJ2-1	CASSLGTLYNEQFF	TGTGCCAGCAGCTTGGGGACTCTCTACAATGAGCAGTTCTTC
TRBV6-1	TRBD1	few	TRBJ1-5	CASSGVQGAMSNQPQHF	TGTGCCAGCAGTGGAGTTCAGGGGGCAATGAGCAATCAGCCCCAGCATTTT
TRBV11-2	-	few	TRBJ1-2	CASSLVRGEGYTF	TGTGCCAGCAGCTTAGTTCGGGGGGAGGGCTACACCTTC
TRBV5-4	-	-	TRBJ2-1	CASSLYLGDNEQFF	TGTGCCAGCAGCTTATATCTGGGGGACAATGAGCAGTTCTTC
TRBV30	-	-	TRBJ1-5	CAWASWGNQPQHF	TGTGCCTGGGCTTCGTGGGGTAATCAGCCCCAGCATTTT
TRBV5-6	-	-	TRBJ2-5	CASSFGRGETQYF	TGTGCCAGCAGCTTCGGCAGGGGAGAGACCCAGTACTTC
TRBV6-5	-	-	TRBJ1-1	CASSSPPGKNTEAFF	TGTGCCAGCAGTTCCCCCCCTGGCAAGAACACTGAAGCTTTCTTT
TRBV19	-	once	TRBJ2-1	CASSKHSYNEQFF	TGTGCCAGTAGTAAGCACTCCTACAATGAGCAGTTCTTC
TRBV7-8	-	-	TRBJ2-1	CASSLKRLHSYNEQFF	TGTGCCAGCAGCTTAAAACGACTGCATTCCTACAATGAGCAGTTCTTC
TRBV6-5	-	-	TRBJ2-4	CASSYGRGPGNIQYF	TGTGCCAGCAGTTACGGTAGAGGGCCTGGGAACATTCAGTACTTC
TRBV2	-	-	TRBJ2-3	CASSEGVDTQYF	TGTGCCAGCAGTGAAGGGGTGGATACGCAGTATTTT
TRBV4-3	TRBD2	-	TRBJ2-1	CASSQDLAGGLSYNEQFF	TGCGCCAGCAGCCAAGACCTAGCGGGGGGACTTTCCTACAATGAGCAGTTCTTC
TRBV13	-	-	TRBJ2-7	CASSSSGHPGYEQYF	TGTGCCAGCAGCTCCTCGGGACACCCTGGGTACGAGCAGTACTTC
TRBV29-1	-	once	TRBJ2-2	CSVEREEGGTGELFF	TGCAGCGTTGAAAGGGAGGAGGGAGGAACCGGGGAGCTGTTTTTT
TRBV4-1	-	few	TRBJ1-1	CASSLRTVNTEAFF	TGCGCCAGCAGCCTTAGGACGGTGAACACTGAAGCTTTCTTT
TRBV19	TRBD1	-	TRBJ2-7	CASSQSLRQGPHYEQYF	TGTGCCAGTAGTCAAAGCCTCCGACAGGGACCGCACTACGAGCAGTACTTC
TRBV15	TRBD2	-	TRBJ2-1	CATSRPIAGGNNEQFF	TGTGCCACCAGCAGACCTATAGCGGGAGGGAACAATGAGCAGTTCTTC
TRBV7-2	-	-	TRBJ1-3	CASSLGSSGNTIYF	TGTGCCAGCAGCTTAGGGAGCTCTGGAAACACCATATATTTT
TRBV19	-	once	TRBJ1-1	CASSIGVTVNTEAFF	TGTGCCAGTAGTATAGGGGTTACAGTGAACACTGAAGCTTTCTTT
TRBV30	-	-	TRBJ2-5	CAWRGQETQYF	TGTGCCTGGAGAGGTCAAGAGACCCAGTACTTC
TRBV7-2	TRBD1	-	TRBJ1-5	CASSFGTGIYSNQPQHF	TGTGCCAGCAGCTTCGGGACAGGGATATATAGCAATCAGCCCCAGCATTTT
TRBV5-6	TRBD1	-	TRBJ1-5	CASSLKGAIQPQHF	TGTGCCAGCAGCTTGAAGGGGGCGATTCAGCCCCAGCATTTT
TRBV19	TRBD1	once	TRBJ1-2	CASSLPDRAGNGYTF	TGTGCCAGTAGTCTCCCGGACAGGGCTGGGAATGGCTACACCTTC
TRBV6-6	-	-	TRBJ2-3	CASSYPSGAVDTQYF	TGTGCCAGCAGTTACCCCAGTGGTGCGGTAGATACGCAGTATTTT
TRBV28	TRBD1	-	TRBJ1-2	CASSSLGGQGNYGYTF	TGTGCCAGCAGTTCCCTGGGGGGACAGGGTAACTATGGCTACACCTTC
TRBV6-6	TRBD2	-	TRBJ2-2	CASSGTSGYTGELFF	TGTGCCAGCAGTGGGACTAGCGGGTACACCGGGGAGCTGTTTTTT
TRBV9	-	-	TRBJ2-5	CASSVATRETQYF	TGTGCCAGCAGCGTAGCTACGAGAGAGACCCAGTACTTC
TRBV4-1	-	-	TRBJ2-7	CASSQGPTYEQYF	TGCGCCAGCAGCCAAGGCCCGACCTACGAGCAGTACTTC
TRBV6-5	TRBD2	-	TRBJ2-7	CASSSPGLADPYEQYF	TGTGCCAGCAGTTCACCGGGACTAGCGGATCCCTACGAGCAGTACTTC
TRBV12-5	-	-	TRBJ1-5	CASGFATGIPLSNQPQHF	TGTGCTAGTGGTTTCGCCACAGGGATACCTCTAAGCAATCAGCCCCAGCATTTT
TRBV6-5	TRBD1	-	TRBJ1-5	CASSPGGQQPQHF	TGTGCCAGCAGTCCAGGGGGCCAGCAGCCCCAGCATTTT
TRBV23-1	-	-	TRBJ1-1	CASSHNPGQGEAFF	TGCGCCAGCAGTCATAATCCGGGCCAAGGGGAAGCTTTCTTT
TRBV5-1	TRBD2	-	TRBJ2-3	CASSLVFRGGGPDTQYF	TGCGCCAGCAGCTTGGTTTTCCGCGGGGGAGGTCCAGATACGCAGTATTTT
TRBV7-9	TRBD1	few	TRBJ2-3	CASSLGQERDTQYF	TGTGCCAGCAGCTTGGGACAGGAAAGGGATACGCAGTATTTT
TRBV6-5	TRBD1	-	TRBJ2-7	CASGGDREIYEQYF	TGTGCCAGCGGGGGGGACAGGGAAATCTACGAGCAGTACTTC
TRBV5-1	TRBD2	-	TRBJ2-3	CASSLALAAGLAVGTQYF	TGCGCCAGCAGCTTGGCTCTCGCGGCGGGACTAGCTGTTGGTACGCAGTATTTT
TRBV5-6	-	-	TRBJ2-1	CASSLDYNEQFF	TGTGCCAGCAGCTTGGACTACAATGAGCAGTTCTTC
TRBV11-2	-	few	TRBJ2-7	CASSSMTVLGEQYF	TGTGCCAGCAGCTCAATGACTGTTCTGGGCGAGCAGTACTTC
TRBV6-6	TRBD1	-	TRBJ1-1	CASSYYAGGYTEAFF	TGTGCCAGCAGTTACTATGCAGGGGGGTACACTGAAGCTTTCTTT